The entry that follows covers one TCR beta chain sequence. This entry belongs to a study of blood T cell repertoires in COVID-19. For the study at large: Specimens from acute and convalescent COVID-19 originated in the United States, Italy and Spain.

Original data processing: Counts of nucleated cells, estimated from reference gene primer amplification, were obtained. The data were produced by immunoSEQ multiplex PCR, yet TCRdb's version contains in-frame clones alone and is incomplete. The V and J calls and the clone size are those of that table, but D and trimming were determined from the DNA. The sample carries 150,000 to 200,000 clones, about 89% recorded once. The material sequenced was peripheral blood. This sequence originates from a man in his 70s with acute or convalescent COVID-19.

As DNA, the CDR3 is TGCAGTGCTAGTCCGGGACAACAGAATTCACCCCTCCACTTT. It specifies CSASPGQQNSPLHF. The J gene is TRBJ1-6, the V gene TRBV20-1, with a tentative D call TRBD1 (6 bases). CDR1 is DFQATT and CDR2 is SNEGSKA in the germline V gene (reference sequence). This CDR3 is built from 14 residues. V lost 3 bases, J lost 7 bases, and 13 bases lay in between.